The 30 T cell receptor beta chains below come from one sample, sequenced in a study of blood T cell repertoires in COVID-19. Assay: immunoSEQ multiplex PCR; the TCRdb copy retains only in-frame clones and omits some. Of roughly 300,000 clones in the sample, around 87% were seen once. Source material: peripheral blood. Receptors originate from a woman aged 45 to 65 who had recovered from COVID-19.

The gene calls are TRBV6-2 or TRBV6-3 and TRBJ2-7; D perhaps matches TRBD1 (6 bases). In germline, CDR1 is MNHEY, CDR2 SVGEGT. The length of the CDR3 is 13 residues. The germline V and J ends were trimmed by 5 bases and 0 bases, with 8 bases remaining between them. CDR3 in DNA: TGTGCCAGCAGTCTACAGGGCTCCTACGAGCAGTACTTC. Translation: CASSLQGSYEQYF.

This chain links TRBV2 with TRBJ1-6; a weak D match, TRBD1 (6 bases). The CDR3 has 14 residues. Trimming took 5 bases from V and 14 from J, leaving 19 bases between them. The germline V gene has CDR1 SNHLY and CDR2 FYNNEI. CDR3 region: CASSNDRSDPALHF. For the CDR3, the DNA is TGTGCCAGCAGTAACGACAGGTCCGATCCGGCCCTCCACTTT.

This chain links TRBV12-3 or TRBV12-4 with TRBJ2-5, with D unclear. The ends were cut back, 4 bases at V and 2 bases at J, with 2 bases in the middle. CDR3 size: 11 residues. This CDR3 reads CASSSQETQYF. The DNA of the CDR3 is TGTGCCAGCAGTTCTCAAGAGACCCAGTACTTC.

The V gene is TRBV5-8, the J gene TRBJ2-1; the match to TRBD1 covers 10 bases. CDR3 size: 13 residues. The germline V gene encodes CDR1 SGHTS and CDR2 YDEGEE. V was pared by 4 bases and J by 10 bases, with 5 bases of the junction left unmatched. The CDR3 reads CASSRDRGLEQFF. CDR3 nucleotides: TGTGCCAGCAGCCGCGACAGGGGGCTAGAGCAGTTCTTC.

The genes are TRBV12-3 or TRBV12-4 and TRBJ2-7, with D tentatively TRBD2 (7 bases). CDR3 length equals 13 residues. The V gene lost 6 bases and the J gene lost 4 bases, with 13 bases spanning the gap. CDR3 DNA sequence: TGTGCCAGCAGCCTAAGGGGGGGATACGAGCAGTACTTC. Its protein is CASSLRGGYEQYF.

This CDR3 reads CASRPTGEPYNEQFF. The CDR3 nucleotides read TGTGCCAGCAGGCCGACAGGGGAGCCCTACAATGAGCAGTTCTTC. The V call is TRBV6-6, the J call TRBJ2-1, with TRBD1 matching over 8 bases. Germline V gene sequence: CDR1 MNHNY, CDR2 SVGAGI (reference sequence). J gave up 2 bases and V 6 bases, and 6 bases lay outside the gene matches. CDR3 length: 15 amino acids.

The gene calls are TRBV5-1 and TRBJ1-6, with 9 positions matching TRBD1. The germline gives CDR1 SGHRS, CDR2 YFSETQ. The CDR3 has 15 residues. V lost 7 bases, J lost 6 bases, and 8 bases stayed unmatched. The CDR3 protein is CASGQTGGGNSPLHF. The CDR3 coding sequence is TGCGCCAGCGGCCAGACAGGGGGGGGTAATTCACCCCTCCACTTT.

The genes are TRBV30 and TRBJ1-6; D perhaps matches TRBD1 (6 bases). This CDR3 has 14 residues. V dropped 3 bases and J dropped 8 bases, with 14 bases sitting between them. CDR1 is GTSNPN and CDR2 is SVGIG in the germline V gene (reference sequence). The CDR3 loop reads CAWRYRANYSPLHF. Here the CDR3 DNA reads TGTGCCTGGAGGTACAGGGCCAATTATTCACCCCTCCACTTT.

The genes are TRBV11-2 and TRBJ2-1, with 7 bases identical to TRBD2. This CDR3 region has 15 residues. The germline CDR1 and CDR2 sequences are SGHAT and FQNNGV. V dropped 5 bases and J dropped 3; count of bases not matched to a gene: 7. Here the CDR3 reads CASSPRLASYNEQFF. In DNA, the CDR3 is TGTGCCAGCAGCCCGCGACTAGCAAGCTACAATGAGCAGTTCTTC.

The rearrangement joins TRBV7-2 to TRBJ1-2; D is uncertain. Germline V lookup: CDR1 SGHTA, CDR2 FQGNSA. The CDR3 loop spans 13 amino acids. V was cut by 2 bases and J by 6 bases, with 10 bases left in between. CDR3 residues: CASSLIRVDGYTF. The CDR3 region has the DNA TGTGCCAGCAGCTTAATCCGGGTCGATGGCTACACCTTC.

This chain uses TRBV12-3 or TRBV12-4 with TRBJ1-5; TRBD1 matches 9 bases. The CDR3 covers 13 residues. V trimming: 5 bases; J trimming: 6 bases; junction bases outside the gene matches: 2. The CDR3 region is CASSGQGFQPQHF. CDR3 in DNA: TGTGCCAGCAGTGGACAGGGGTTTCAGCCCCAGCATTTT.

This sequence joins TRBV30 and TRBJ1-1, with 7 bases aligning to TRBD1. Germline V gene lookup returns CDR1 GTSNPN and CDR2 SVGIG (reference sequence). V lost 2 bases and J lost 3; bases outside the gene matches: 6. This CDR3 region has 14 residues. The CDR3 bases are TGTGCCTGGAGTATAACAGGGGAGCACACTGAAGCTTTCTTT. Protein sequence: CAWSITGEHTEAFF.

This chain links TRBV15 with TRBJ1-6; 8 nucleotides match TRBD1. This CDR3 has 15 residues. Germline loops: CDR1 LNHNV, CDR2 YYDKDF (reference sequence). V lost 5 bases and J lost 6; bases outside the gene matches: 6. As DNA, the CDR3 is TGTGCCACCAGCCGAATGGGACAGGCTAATTCACCCCTCCACTTT. Translated, it gives CATSRMGQANSPLHF.

J is TRBJ1-5 and V is TRBV7-2; D remains ambiguous. V gave up 2 bases and J gave up 6 bases, with 14 bases separating them. The CDR3 length is 15 residues. Germline CDR1 reads SGHTA; CDR2 reads FQGNSA. The DNA for the CDR3 is TGTGCCAGCAGCTTATTAAATCGGGATAGTCAGCCCCAGCATTTT. The encoded protein is CASSLLNRDSQPQHF. Looking up the rest from reference TRBV7-2 and TRBJ1-5 gives the full variable domain: GAGVSQSPSNKVTEKGKDVELRCDPISGHTALYWYRQSLGQGLEFLIYFQGNSAPDKSGLPSDRFSAERTGGSVSTLTIQRTQQEDSAVYLCASSLLNRDSQPQHFGDGTRLSIL.

This clone has only one observation. The chain joins TRBV28 to TRBJ1-5; tentative D call: TRBD1 (5 bases). V gave up 6 bases and J gave up 2 bases, with 29 bases separating them. The CDR3 has 20 amino acids. Per germline, CDR1 MDHEN and CDR2 SYDVKM. The CDR3 spells CASREGEVTGLRGRNQPQHF. The CDR3 DNA follows: TGTGCCAGCAGAGAAGGAGAAGTGACGGGACTTCGCGGCCGCAATCAGCCCCAGCATTTT.

V is TRBV21-1 and J is TRBJ2-3; the D call TRBD1 from the table was never checked on the DNA. TRBV21-1 constitutes a pseudogene. The length of the CDR3 is 18 residues. This CDR3 is CASSKEGQLFPGTDTQYF. For the CDR3, the DNA is TGTGCCAGCAGCAAAGAGGGACAGCTATTTCCTGGCACAGATACGCAGTATTTT.

The chain employs TRBV7-6 and TRBJ2-3; TRBD2 matches 9 bases. CDR1 SGHVS and CDR2 FNYEAQ come from the germline V gene. The CDR3 spans 15 residues. The ends lost 5 bases at V and 7 bases at J; junction bases unmatched: 10. In DNA form, the CDR3 reads TGTGCCAGCAGCCGCGGGACTAGCCGTTTAAATACGCAGTATTTT. As protein: CASSRGTSRLNTQYF.

The chain carries TRBV2 and TRBJ2-2; 10 bases align to TRBD2. This CDR3 comprises 15 residues. Germline assignment: CDR1 SNHLY and CDR2 FYNNEI. Trimming removed 3 bases from V and 7 bases from J; junction bases left unmatched: 5. CDR3 sequence: CASSESGGAIGELFF. The CDR3 DNA sequence: TGTGCCAGCAGTGAGAGCGGGGGGGCCATCGGGGAGCTGTTTTTT.

Of note for this clone: The same CDR3 arises from other DNA sequences in this sample as well. The V call is TRBV18, the J call TRBJ2-2; tentatively, D is TRBD1 (6 bases). Germline values: CDR1 KGHSH, CDR2 LQKENI. The CDR3 is made up of 13 amino acids. Trimming removed 1 base at V and 6 bases at J, with 6 bases between. The CDR3 DNA follows: TGTGCCAGCTCACCACAGGGGGCCGGGGAGCTGTTTTTT. Encoded protein: CASSPQGAGELFF.

J is TRBJ2-1 and V is TRBV7-3, with TRBD2 matching 9 bases. After removal of 3 bases from V and 3 bases from J, the junction contained 3 bases not matched to a gene. Germline V lookup: CDR1 SGHTA, CDR2 FQGTGA. This CDR3 comprises 15 residues. The CDR3 loop is CASSFGLAHYNEQFF. The DNA for the CDR3 is TGTGCCAGCAGCTTCGGACTAGCGCACTACAATGAGCAGTTCTTC. Supplemented by reference TRBV7-3 and TRBJ2-1, the full variable domain reads GAGVSQTPSNKVTEKGKYVELRCDPISGHTALYWYRQSLGQGPEFLIYFQGTGAADDSGLPNDRFFAVRPEGSVSTLKIQRTERGDSAVYLCASSFGLAHYNEQFFGPGTRLTVL.

This clone has just a few counts. The chain employs TRBV4-1 and TRBJ1-5; D possibly corresponds to TRBD1 (5 bases). CDR1 MGHRA and CDR2 YSYEKL come from the germline V gene. The length of the CDR3 is 15 residues. V gave up 2 bases and J gave up 6 bases, with 14 bases separating them. The CDR3 DNA reads TGCGCCAGCAGCCAAACTCGGGGGTTAGCTCAGCCCCAGCATTTT. Translated, it gives CASSQTRGLAQPQHF.

The chain carries TRBV27 and TRBJ1-5; weak D call: TRBD1 (5 bases). Per germline, CDR1 MNHEY and CDR2 SMNVEV (reference sequence). V was trimmed by 0 bases and J by 4 bases, leaving 10 bases between them. The CDR3 is made up of 15 amino acids. For the CDR3, the DNA is TGTGCCAGCAGTTTATCAGGGGCGCGGAATCAGCCCCAGCATTTT. This codes for CASSLSGARNQPQHF.

V gene TRBV4-3 combines with J gene TRBJ1-1; 9 bases map to TRBD1. The CDR3 runs 15 residues. The germline CDR1 and CDR2 sequences are LGHNA and YSLEER. Losses at the gene ends were 2 bases for V and 2 bases for J; bases not matched to a gene: 3. The CDR3 spells CASSQTGQGNTEAFF. In DNA form, the CDR3 reads TGCGCCAGCAGCCAAACGGGACAGGGTAACACTGAAGCTTTCTTT.

This clone appeared a single time. The J gene is TRBJ1-2, the V gene TRBV28, with 9 bases that match TRBD1. Germline CDR1 reads MDHEN; CDR2 reads SYDVKM. The CDR3 runs to 15 residues. Germline trimming cut 5 bases from V and 2 bases from J; bases unmatched to any gene: 6. CDR3 amino acids: CASSAQQGANYGYTF. The CDR3 DNA sequence: TGTGCCAGCAGTGCTCAACAGGGGGCGAACTATGGCTACACCTTC.

V usage is TRBV18 and J usage is TRBJ1-1; D may be TRBD1 (6 bases). This CDR3 is built from 14 residues. Germline V gives CDR1 KGHSH, CDR2 LQKENI. Trimming left V 5 bases short and J 0 bases short, with 10 bases between. CDR3 DNA: TGTGCCAGCTCATCCAGGACAGTGAACACTGAAGCTTTCTTT. It yields the protein CASSSRTVNTEAFF.

The chain has TRBV5-1 and TRBJ1-5, with 10 bases that match TRBD1. J gave up 5 bases and V 0 bases, and 2 bases lay outside the gene matches. Germline values: CDR1 SGHRS, CDR2 YFSETQ. CDR3 length: 15 residues. CDR3 bases: TGCGCCAGCAGCTTGGAGGGGACAGGGGATCAGCCCCAGCATTTT. Encoded protein: CASSLEGTGDQPQHF.

The chain carries TRBV12-3 or TRBV12-4 and TRBJ1-3; D is unresolved. This CDR3 contains 13 residues. V was clipped by 5 bases and J by 4 bases, with 9 bases between them. The CDR3 DNA reads as TGTGCCAGCAGTCCCGCGGGAGGAAACACCATATATTTT. Translation: CASSPAGGNTIYF.

This clone was counted only a few times. V and J are TRBV25-1 and TRBJ2-7; 11 bases agree with TRBD1. J lost 4 bases, V lost 4 bases, and 6 bases had no gene match. This CDR3 has 15 amino acids. Germline lookup yields CDR1 MGHDK and CDR2 SYGVNS. DNA of the CDR3: TGTGCCAGCAGTGTCGCCGGGACAGGGGGGTACGAGCAGTACTTC. It is translated as CASSVAGTGGYEQYF.

This chain links TRBV11-2 with TRBJ2-7; possible D gene TRBD2, 6 bases. V was clipped by 6 bases and J by 1 base, with 10 bases between them. The germline V gene encodes CDR1 SGHAT and CDR2 FQNNGV. This CDR3 comprises 13 residues. The CDR3 coding sequence is TGTGCCAGCAGTCGGACTATATCCTACGAGCAGTACTTC. Amino acid sequence: CASSRTISYEQYF.

V is TRBV5-1 and J is TRBJ2-7; D not resolved. The germline V gene encodes CDR1 SGHRS and CDR2 YFSETQ. The CDR3 has 14 residues. With 3 bases removed from V and 0 bases from J, the gap between germline ends came to 10 bases. In DNA, the CDR3 is TGCGCCAGCAGCTCGCGCCCTAACTCCTACGAGCAGTACTTC. Its translation is CASSSRPNSYEQYF.